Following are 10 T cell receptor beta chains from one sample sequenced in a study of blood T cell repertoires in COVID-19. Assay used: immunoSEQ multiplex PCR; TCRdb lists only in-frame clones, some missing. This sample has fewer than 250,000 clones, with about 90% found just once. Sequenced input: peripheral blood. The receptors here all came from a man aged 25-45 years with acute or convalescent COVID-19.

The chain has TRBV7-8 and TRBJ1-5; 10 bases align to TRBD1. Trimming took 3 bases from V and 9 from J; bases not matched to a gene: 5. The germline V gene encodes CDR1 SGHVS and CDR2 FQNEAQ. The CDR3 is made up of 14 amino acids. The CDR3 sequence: CASSFSDRGRPQHF. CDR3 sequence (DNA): TGTGCCAGCAGCTTCTCTGACAGGGGGCGGCCCCAGCATTTT.

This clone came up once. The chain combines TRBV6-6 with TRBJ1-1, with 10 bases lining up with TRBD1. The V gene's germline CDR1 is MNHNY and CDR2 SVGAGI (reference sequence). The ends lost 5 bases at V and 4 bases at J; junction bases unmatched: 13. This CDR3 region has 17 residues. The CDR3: CASSRPPGQGSSTEAFF. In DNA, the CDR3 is TGTGCCAGCAGTCGCCCTCCGGGACAGGGGAGCTCCACTGAAGCTTTCTTT.

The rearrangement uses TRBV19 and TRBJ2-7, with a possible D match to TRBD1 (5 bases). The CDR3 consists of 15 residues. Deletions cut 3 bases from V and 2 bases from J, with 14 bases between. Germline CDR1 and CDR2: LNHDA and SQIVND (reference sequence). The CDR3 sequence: CASSMGLGRAYEQYF. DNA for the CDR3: TGTGCCAGTAGTATGGGGCTTGGCAGAGCCTACGAGCAGTACTTC.

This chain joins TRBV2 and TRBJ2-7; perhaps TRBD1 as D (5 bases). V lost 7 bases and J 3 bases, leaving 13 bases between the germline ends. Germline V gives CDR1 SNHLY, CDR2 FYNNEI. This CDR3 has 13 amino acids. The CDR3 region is CASTLTANYEQYF. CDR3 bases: TGTGCCAGCACCTTGACAGCAAACTACGAGCAGTACTTC.

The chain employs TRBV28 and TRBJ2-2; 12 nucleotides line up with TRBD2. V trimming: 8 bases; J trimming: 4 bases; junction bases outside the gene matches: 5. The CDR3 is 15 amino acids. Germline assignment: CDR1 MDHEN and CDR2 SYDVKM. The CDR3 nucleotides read TGTGCCAGCCGGACTAGCGGGGCTGGCACCGGGGAGCTGTTTTTT. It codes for CASRTSGAGTGELFF.

CDR3 in amino acids: CAWSVGGVSYEQYF. The CDR3 DNA reads TGTGCCTGGAGTGTGGGCGGGGTCTCCTACGAGCAGTACTTC. This sequence joins TRBV30 and TRBJ2-7, with D possibly TRBD2 on 6 matching bases. The V gene's germline CDR1 is GTSNPN and CDR2 SVGIG (reference sequence). Between the trimmed V and J ends, which lost 0 bases and 0 bases, there was a span of 9 bases. CDR3 length equals 14 residues.

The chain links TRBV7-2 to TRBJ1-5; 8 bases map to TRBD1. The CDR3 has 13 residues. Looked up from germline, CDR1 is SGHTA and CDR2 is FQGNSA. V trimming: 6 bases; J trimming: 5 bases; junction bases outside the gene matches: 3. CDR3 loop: CASSQGAHQPQHF. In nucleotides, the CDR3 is TGTGCCAGCAGTCAGGGGGCGCATCAGCCCCAGCATTTT.

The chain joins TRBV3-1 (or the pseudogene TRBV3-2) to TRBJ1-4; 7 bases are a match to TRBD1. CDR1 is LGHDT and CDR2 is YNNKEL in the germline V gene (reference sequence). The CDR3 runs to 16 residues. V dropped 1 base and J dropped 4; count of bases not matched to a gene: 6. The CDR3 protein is CASSQGFGTVNEKLFF. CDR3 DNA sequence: TGTGCCAGCAGCCAAGGCTTTGGGACAGTTAATGAAAAACTGTTTTTT.

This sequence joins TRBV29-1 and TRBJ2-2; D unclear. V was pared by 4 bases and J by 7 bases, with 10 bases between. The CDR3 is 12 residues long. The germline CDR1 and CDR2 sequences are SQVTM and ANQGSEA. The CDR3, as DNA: TGCAGCGTTGTGGCAGTTGGCGGGGAGCTGTTTTTT. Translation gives CSVVAVGGELFF.

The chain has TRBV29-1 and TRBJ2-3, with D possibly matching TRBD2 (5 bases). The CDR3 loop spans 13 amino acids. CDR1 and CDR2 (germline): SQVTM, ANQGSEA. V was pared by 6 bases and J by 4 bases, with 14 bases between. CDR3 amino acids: CSVPAWRPDTQYF. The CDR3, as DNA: TGCAGCGTCCCCGCCTGGAGGCCAGATACGCAGTATTTT.